This paragraph reports one T cell receptor beta chain. This specimen comes from a study of blood T cell repertoires in COVID-19. Study context: Both acute and convalescent COVID-19 samples were obtained from the United States, Italy and Spain. T cells, B-cell-depleted T cells, or PBMCs supplied cDNA or gDNA.

Per the original data handling: Reference gene primer amplification gave nucleated cell count estimates. Sequencing was performed with immunoSEQ multiplex PCR; in TCRdb, only in-frame clones are kept and a portion is missing. The V and J calls and the clone size are those of that table, but D and trimming were determined from the DNA. This table holds some 250,000 clones, 88% found once. Germline-derived CDR1 and CDR2 are SQVTM and ANQGSEA. J lost 2 bases, V lost 6 bases, and 9 bases had no gene match. CDR3 size: 15 residues. V gene TRBV29-1 combines with J gene TRBJ1-2, with TRBD1 identical over 10 bases. This clonotype was sampled from a woman in her forties who had recovered from COVID-19. The specimen was peripheral blood. The CDR3 spells CSVPDRGVKNYGYTF. CDR3 nucleotides: TGCAGCGTCCCGGACAGGGGGGTAAAAAACTATGGCTACACCTTC.